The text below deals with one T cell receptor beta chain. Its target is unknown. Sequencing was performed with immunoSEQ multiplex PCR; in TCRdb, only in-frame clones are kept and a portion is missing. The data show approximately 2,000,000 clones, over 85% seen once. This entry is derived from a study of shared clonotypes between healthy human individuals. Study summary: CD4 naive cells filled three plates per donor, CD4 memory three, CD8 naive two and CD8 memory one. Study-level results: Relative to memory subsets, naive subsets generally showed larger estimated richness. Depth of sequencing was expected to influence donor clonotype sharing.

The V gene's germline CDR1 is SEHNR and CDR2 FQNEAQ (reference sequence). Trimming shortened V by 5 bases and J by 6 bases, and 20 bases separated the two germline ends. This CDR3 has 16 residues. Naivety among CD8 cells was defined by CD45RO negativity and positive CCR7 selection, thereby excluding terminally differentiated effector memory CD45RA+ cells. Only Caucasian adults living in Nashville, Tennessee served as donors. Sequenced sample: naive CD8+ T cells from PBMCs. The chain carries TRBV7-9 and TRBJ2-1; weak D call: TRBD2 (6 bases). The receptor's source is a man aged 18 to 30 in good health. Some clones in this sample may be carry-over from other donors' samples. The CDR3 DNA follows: TGTGCCAGCAGCCCTTCCGACGCACCGGGAGTCAATGAGCAGTTCTTC. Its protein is CASSPSDAPGVNEQFF.